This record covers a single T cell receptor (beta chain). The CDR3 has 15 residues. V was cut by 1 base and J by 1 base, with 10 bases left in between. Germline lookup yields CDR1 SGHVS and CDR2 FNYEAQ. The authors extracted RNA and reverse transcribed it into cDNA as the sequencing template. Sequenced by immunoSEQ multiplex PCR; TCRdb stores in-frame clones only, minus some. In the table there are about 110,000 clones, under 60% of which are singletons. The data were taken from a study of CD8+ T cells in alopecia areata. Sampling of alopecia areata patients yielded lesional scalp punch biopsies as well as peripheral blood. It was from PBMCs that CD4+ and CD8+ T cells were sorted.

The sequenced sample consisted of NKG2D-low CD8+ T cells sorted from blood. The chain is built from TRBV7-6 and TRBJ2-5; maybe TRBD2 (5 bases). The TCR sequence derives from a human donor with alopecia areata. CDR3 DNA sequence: TGTGCCAGCAGCTTAGAAGCAGGAGGCCAAGAGACCCAGTACTTC. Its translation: CASSLEAGGQETQYF.